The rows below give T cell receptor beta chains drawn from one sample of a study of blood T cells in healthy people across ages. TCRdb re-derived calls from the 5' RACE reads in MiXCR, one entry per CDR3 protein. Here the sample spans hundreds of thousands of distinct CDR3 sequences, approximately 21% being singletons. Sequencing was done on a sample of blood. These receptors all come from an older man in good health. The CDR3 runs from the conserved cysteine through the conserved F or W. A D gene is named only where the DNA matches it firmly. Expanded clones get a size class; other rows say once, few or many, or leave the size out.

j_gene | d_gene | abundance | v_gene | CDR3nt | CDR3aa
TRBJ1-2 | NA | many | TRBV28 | TGTGCCAGCGGGGTAGGGTTAAGATCTGGCTACACCTTC | CASGVGLRSGYTF
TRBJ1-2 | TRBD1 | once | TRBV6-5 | TGTGCCAGCAGTTACTCAGCGCTTTGGACAGGGGGCGACTATGGCTACACCTTC | CASSYSALWTGGDYGYTF
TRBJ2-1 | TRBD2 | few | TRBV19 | TGTGCCAGTAGCGACGGGACTAGCGGGAGGCAGCAGTTCTTC | CASSDGTSGRQQFF
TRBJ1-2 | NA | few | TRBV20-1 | TGCAGTGCTAGAGAGGGGAATAATGGCTACACCTTC | CSAREGNNGYTF
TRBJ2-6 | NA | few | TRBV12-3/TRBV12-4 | TGTGCCAGCAGCTACAGGGTCAGCTCTGGGGCCAACGTCCTGACTTTC | CASSYRVSSGANVLTF
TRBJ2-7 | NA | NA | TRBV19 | TGTGCCAGTAGTATACGTGGGGGTCCCTACGAGCAGTACTTC | CASSIRGGPYEQYF
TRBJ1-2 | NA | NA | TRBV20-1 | TGCAGTGCTAAAGCATTCAGGGGAAGCGACTACGGCTACACCTTC | CSAKAFRGSDYGYTF
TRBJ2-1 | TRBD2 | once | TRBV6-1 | TGTGCCAGCACCAGATTGGCTAGCGGGAGGGCCGGGGATGAGCAGTTCTTC | CASTRLASGRAGDEQFF
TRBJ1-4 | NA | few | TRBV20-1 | TGCAGTGCTTTCCTACAAGAGGAAGGAAAGAAACTGTTTTTT | CSAFLQEEGKKLFF
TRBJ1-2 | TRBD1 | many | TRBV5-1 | TGCGCCAGCAGCCCCGGGACAGGGAACTATGGCTACACCTTC | CASSPGTGNYGYTF
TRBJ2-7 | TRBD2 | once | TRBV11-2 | TGTGCCAGCAGCTTTGGACTAGTTTATGGCGAGCAGCACTTC | CASSFGLVYGEQHF
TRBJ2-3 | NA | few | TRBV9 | TGTGCCAGCAGCGTAGCGACCGTTGATACGCAGTATTTT | CASSVATVDTQYF
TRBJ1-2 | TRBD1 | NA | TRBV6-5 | TGTGCCAGCAGTTACCGAGGGACAGGGGGAATCTATGGCGACACCTTC | CASSYRGTGGIYGDTF
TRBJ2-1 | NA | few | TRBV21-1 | TGTGCCAGCAGCCACCGGGACTTAGCCTTCAATGAGCAGTTCTTC | CASSHRDLAFNEQFF
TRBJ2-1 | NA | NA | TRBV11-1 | TGTGCCAGCAGCCGGACGGGGTACAATGAGCAGTTCTTC | CASSRTGYNEQFF
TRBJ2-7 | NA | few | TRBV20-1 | TGCAGTGCTAGAACCAGGGCCTACCACGAGCAGTACTTC | CSARTRAYHEQYF
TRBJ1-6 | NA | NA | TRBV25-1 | TGTGCCAGCAGTGAAGACGAGGCCTATAATTCACCCCTCCACTTT | CASSEDEAYNSPLHF
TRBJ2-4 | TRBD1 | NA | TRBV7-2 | TGTGCCAGCAGCATGGGACAGCGCAAAAACATTCAGTACTTC | CASSMGQRKNIQYF
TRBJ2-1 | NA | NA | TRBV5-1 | TGCGCCAGCAGCCTGGACACCCGGGGAGAGCAGTTCTTC | CASSLDTRGEQFF
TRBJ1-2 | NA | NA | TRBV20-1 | TGCAGTGCCACGAACGACCGACAGAGCGAAGGTGGCTACACCTTC | CSATNDRQSEGGYTF
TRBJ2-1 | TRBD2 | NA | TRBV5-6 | TGCCTAATGGGTAGCGGGAGGTTCAATGAGCAGTTCTTC | CLMGSGRFNEQFF
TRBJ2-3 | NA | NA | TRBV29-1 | TGCAGCGTTGACAGGGGAGGAACAGATACGCAGTATTTT | CSVDRGGTDTQYF
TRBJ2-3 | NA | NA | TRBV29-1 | TGCAGCGTTGTAATAGGCGGCCGGGGTCACACAGATACGCAGTATTTT | CSVVIGGRGHTDTQYF
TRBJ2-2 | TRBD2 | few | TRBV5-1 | TGCGCCAGCAGCCCTCTTGCGGGGGACACCGGGGAGCTGTTTTTT | CASSPLAGDTGELFF
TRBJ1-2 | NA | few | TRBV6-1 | TGTGCCAGCAGTGAATCTACAGGGAACGGCTACACCTTC | CASSESTGNGYTF
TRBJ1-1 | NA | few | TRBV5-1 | TGCGCCAGCAGCTTCGCAGGGATGAACACTGAAGCTTTCTTT | CASSFAGMNTEAFF
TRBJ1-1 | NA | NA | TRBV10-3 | TGTGCCATCAGACTACGGGTGAACACTGAAGCTTTCTTT | CAIRLRVNTEAFF
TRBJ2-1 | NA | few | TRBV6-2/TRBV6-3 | TGTGCCAGCAGTTACTCACCCGGGACAAACAATGAGCAGTTCTTC | CASSYSPGTNNEQFF
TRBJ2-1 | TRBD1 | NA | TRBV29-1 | TGCAGCGTACAAAAAGAGTGGGGACAGCCTTGGGAGCAGTTCTTC | CSVQKEWGQPWEQFF
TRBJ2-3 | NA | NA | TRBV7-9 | TGTGCCAGCAGCTTGGAAGACTTCGCAGCGCAGTATTTT | CASSLEDFAAQYF
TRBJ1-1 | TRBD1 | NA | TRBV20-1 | TGCAGTGAGACCGGGACAGGGGGCTTAGGGACTGAAGCTTTCTTT | CSETGTGGLGTEAFF
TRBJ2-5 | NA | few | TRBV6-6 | TGTGCCAACAGGGACAACATCAAAGAGACCCAGTACTTC | CANRDNIKETQYF
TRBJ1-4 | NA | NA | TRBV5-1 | TGCGCCAGCAGCCCTGTGAGTGGACTGACGGAAAAACTGTTTTTT | CASSPVSGLTEKLFF
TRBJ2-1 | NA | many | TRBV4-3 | TGCGCCAGCAGCCAAGATGGCCTGGGCTCCTACAATGAGCAGTTCTTC | CASSQDGLGSYNEQFF
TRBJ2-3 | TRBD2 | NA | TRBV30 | TGTGCCTGGAGTGTACTAGCGGGTTTCAGCACAGATACGCAGTATTTT | CAWSVLAGFSTDTQYF
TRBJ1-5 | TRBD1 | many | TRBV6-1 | TGTGCCAGCAGACTACTTGACAGGGGGCTTCAGCCCCAGCATTTT | CASRLLDRGLQPQHF
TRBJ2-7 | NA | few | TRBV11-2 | TGTGCCAGCAGCTTAGATGTGTTCTCCTACGAGCAGTACTTC | CASSLDVFSYEQYF
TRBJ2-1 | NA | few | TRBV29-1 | TGCAGCGCGCGACTGAGGTCCTACAATGAGCAGTTCTTC | CSARLRSYNEQFF
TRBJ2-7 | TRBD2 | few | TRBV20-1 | TGCAGTGCTCTGACTAGCGGGAGTACCCACGAGCAGTACTTC | CSALTSGSTHEQYF
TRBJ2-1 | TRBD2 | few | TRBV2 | TGTGCCAGCAGTGCAGGACTAGTCCACTACAATGAGCAGTTCTTC | CASSAGLVHYNEQFF
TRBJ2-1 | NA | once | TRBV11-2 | TGTGCCAGCAGACCCCCCTCGGGGAAAGAGCAGTTCTTC | CASRPPSGKEQFF
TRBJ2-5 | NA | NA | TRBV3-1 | TGTGCCAGCAGCCAAGAGACGGGTGCTCAAGAGACCCAGTACTTC | CASSQETGAQETQYF
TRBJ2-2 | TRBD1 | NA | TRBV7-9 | TGTGCCAGCAGCTTAGGAGACAGGGACACCGGGGAGCTGTTTTTT | CASSLGDRDTGELFF
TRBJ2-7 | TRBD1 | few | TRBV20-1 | TGCAGTGCTAGTGGCACAGGGGAACCCTACGAGCAGTACTTC | CSASGTGEPYEQYF
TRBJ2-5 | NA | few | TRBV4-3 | TGCGCCAGCAGCCAAGATCTGGGATACCAAGAGACCCAGTACTTC | CASSQDLGYQETQYF
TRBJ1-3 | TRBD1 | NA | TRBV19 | TGTGCCAGTATCGGACAGGCCAGCTCTGGAAACACCATATATTTT | CASIGQASSGNTIYF